Detailed here is one TCR beta chain. As yet, its antigen is unknown. From the 5' RACE reads, TCRdb called clonotypes with MiXCR, one entry per CDR3 protein. The sample holds approximately 220,000 distinct CDR3 sequences, 10% seen once. The data were taken from a study of CD8 T cells in ankylosing spondylitis. The study, taken as a whole, reports: A motif in TCR beta, a set of eight highly homologous variants, appeared characteristic of ankylosing spondylitis blood.

The TCR sequence derives from a male donor with ankylosing spondylitis or in good health (not recorded which). The sequenced material came from blood, either unsorted or a sorted T cell fraction (not recorded which).

The CDR3 reads CASIPNTGTMNTEAFF. CDR3 nucleotides: TGTGCCAGCATACCCAATACCGGGACGATGAACACTGAAGCTTTCTTT. This chain links TRBV2 with TRBJ1-1; possible D gene TRBD1, 5 bases. Per germline, CDR1 SNHLY and CDR2 FYNNEI. The V gene lost 7 bases and the J gene lost 0 bases, with 18 bases spanning the gap. CDR3 length: 16 amino acids.